These 14 T cell receptor beta chains came from one sample sequenced in a study of neurological immune-mediated disorders. One entry per CDR3 protein results from TCRdb running MiXCR on the 5' RACE reads. The table lists about 120,000 distinct CDR3 sequences, around 3% of them singletons. Sequenced: PBMCs. The receptors derive from a woman aged 25 to 39 with multiple sclerosis.

This clonotype was detected many times. J is TRBJ1-1 and V is TRBV5-6; D is undetermined. V gave up 2 bases and J gave up 8 bases, with 10 bases separating them. Per the germline V gene, CDR1 is SGHDT and CDR2 is YYEEEE. CDR3 length equals 12 residues. This chain's CDR3 is CASSLGPGEAFF. The CDR3, as DNA: TGTGCCAGCAGCTTAGGGCCAGGCGAAGCTTTCTTT.

This clonotype was recorded a few times. V usage is TRBV2 and J usage is TRBJ1-6; tentative D call: TRBD1 (5 bases). Germline CDR1 is SNHLY and CDR2 is FYNNEI. The CDR3 consists of 11 residues. V was cut by 9 bases and J by 7 bases, with 7 bases left in between. The CDR3 here is CASQGNSPLHF. The CDR3 nucleotides read TGTGCCAGTCAGGGAAATTCACCCCTCCACTTT.

In this sample, this clonotype turned up many times. The chain couples TRBV11-2 to TRBJ1-1, with D perhaps matching TRBD1 (5 bases). From germline, CDR1 is SGHAT and CDR2 FQNNGV. V was shortened by 0 bases and J by 4 bases, with 24 bases between the two germline ends. There are 19 residues in the CDR3. The CDR3 nucleotides are TGTGCCAGCAGCTTAGATTTACGGCAGGGAATTCGAAGAGGCACTGAAGCTTTCTTT. Translating gives CASSLDLRQGIRRGTEAFF.

This clonotype was found many times. This chain joins TRBV20-1 and TRBJ2-1, with 10 bases identical to TRBD1. Looked up from germline, CDR1 is DFQATT and CDR2 is SNEGSKA (reference sequence). This CDR3 has 14 amino acids. Trimming took 3 bases from V and 6 from J; bases not matched to a gene: 5. The CDR3 sequence is CSASSGTGANEQFF. DNA for the CDR3: TGCAGTGCTAGCTCCGGGACAGGGGCCAATGAGCAGTTCTTC.

This clonotype has at least ten counts. The chain recombines TRBV12-3 or TRBV12-4 with TRBJ2-3; D gene ambiguous. The CDR3 totals 16 residues. V was cut by 7 bases and J by 4 bases, with 21 bases left in between. In DNA form, the CDR3 reads TGTGCCAGCAAATCCAAACTACTCCAAGGGTCAGATACGCAGTATTTT. Translated: CASKSKLLQGSDTQYF.

There are many counts of this clonotype. The J gene is TRBJ2-1, the V gene TRBV7-9; tentative D call: TRBD1 (5 bases). This CDR3 comprises 13 residues. Trimming removed 6 bases at V and 7 bases at J, with 13 bases between. Germline V lookup: CDR1 SEHNR, CDR2 FQNEAQ (reference sequence). This CDR3 is CASSRTGANEQFF. CDR3 bases: TGTGCCAGCAGTCGAACAGGAGCGAATGAGCAGTTCTTC. Combining the CDR3 with reference TRBV7-9 and TRBJ2-1 gives the whole variable domain DTGVSQNPRHKITKRGQNVTFRCDPISEHNRLYWYRQTLGQGPEFLTYFQNEAQLEKSRLLSDRFSAERPKGSFSTLEIQRTEQGDSAMYLCASSRTGANEQFFGPGTRLTVL.

This clonotype was found many times. V usage is TRBV24-1 and J usage is TRBJ2-6; D may match TRBD1 or TRBD2 (5 bases each). CDR1 is KGHDR and CDR2 is SFDVKD in the germline V gene. The germline V and J ends were trimmed by 4 bases and 2 bases, with 14 bases remaining between them. The CDR3 loop spans 17 amino acids. The CDR3 DNA is TGTGCCACCAGTGAACCAATGCAGGGACCTGGGGCCAACGTCCTGACTTTC. Its protein product is CATSEPMQGPGANVLTF.

This clonotype was observed at least ten times. The rearrangement uses TRBV12-3 or TRBV12-4 and TRBJ2-3; 8 positions match TRBD2. The V and J ends lost 8 bases and 3 bases, in that order; junction bases with no gene match: 10. This CDR3 contains 15 residues. CDR3 in amino acids: CASLPVGGRTDTQYF. Here the CDR3 DNA reads TGTGCCAGCCTACCCGTGGGCGGGAGGACAGATACGCAGTATTTT.

This clonotype was detected many times. This chain uses TRBV6-5 with TRBJ1-1, with 10 bases matching TRBD1. The CDR3 extends over 16 amino acids. Per germline, CDR1 MNHEY and CDR2 SVGAGI. After removal of 4 bases from V and 4 bases from J, the junction contained 9 bases not matched to a gene. The CDR3 DNA reads TGTGCCAGCAGTTCCATTATCGGACAGGGGGGCACTGAAGCTTTCTTT. Translating it yields CASSSIIGQGGTEAFF.

This clonotype was seen at least ten times. The rearrangement links TRBV28 to TRBJ1-5, with D possibly being TRBD1 (6 bases). V lost 5 bases to trimming and J lost 6 bases, with 20 bases between them. This CDR3 is built from 16 residues. Germline V lookup: CDR1 MDHEN, CDR2 SYDVKM. The CDR3 loop is CASSPQQGANGQPQHF. CDR3 sequence (DNA): TGTGCCAGCAGTCCGCAACAGGGAGCGAATGGTCAGCCCCAGCATTTT.

This clonotype came up many times. CDR3 region: CASSPTFGADEQFF. The CDR3 DNA reads as TGCGCCAGCAGCCCAACGTTCGGGGCCGATGAGCAGTTCTTC. The rearrangement links TRBV5-1 to TRBJ2-1; the D call may be TRBD1 or TRBD2 (5 bases each). The germline V and J ends were trimmed by 4 bases and 8 bases, with 16 bases remaining between them. CDR1 and CDR2 (germline): SGHRS, YFSETQ. The CDR3 contains 14 residues.

At least ten counts were recorded for this clonotype. The chain employs TRBV12-3 or TRBV12-4 and TRBJ1-1; 7 bases are a match to TRBD1. CDR3 length: 13 residues. Unmatched junction bases numbered 0, after V lost 2 bases and J lost 3 bases. Here the CDR3 DNA reads TGTGCCAGCAGTTTACAGGGGGACACTGAAGCTTTCTTT. Protein sequence: CASSLQGDTEAFF.

This clonotype was seen a handful of times. V gene TRBV7-2 combines with J gene TRBJ2-7; D remains ambiguous. From germline, CDR1 is SGHTA and CDR2 FQGNSA. Trimming took off 5 bases at V and 4 bases at J, with 15 bases between the two ends. This CDR3 is 14 amino acids long. CDR3 in amino acids: CASSQTEVAYEQYF. CDR3 coding DNA: TGTGCCAGCAGCCAAACGGAAGTAGCTTACGAGCAGTACTTC.

This clonotype was detected ten times or more. The chain carries TRBV5-1 and TRBJ2-1, with 8 bases that match TRBD1. Trimming removed 6 bases from V and 5 bases from J; junction bases left unmatched: 7. CDR3 size: 14 residues. Germline V gives CDR1 SGHRS, CDR2 YFSETQ. The CDR3 nucleotides read TGCGCCAGCAACCCGGGACAGGATCACAATGAGCAGTTCTTC. As protein: CASNPGQDHNEQFF.